This TCR beta chain is from a study of OX40 agonist ivuxolimab in advanced cancers. Study-level information: Two patients with cutaneous melanoma and one with hepatocellular carcinoma, three in total, showed partial responses. The study, taken as a whole, reports: Dosing at 0.1 to 3.0 mg/kg was accompanied by clonal expansion of CD4+ and CD8+ blood T cells by week 6. Among some nonresponders, normalized T-cell clonal expansion was also low. Partial responders treated at 0.1-3.0 mg/kg exhibited clonal expansion among the lowest measured.

Method: immunoSEQ multiplex PCR; TCRdb's copy keeps in-frame clones and lacks some. The repertoire consists of 50,000 to 70,000 clones, with roughly 81% occurring once and the leading ten covering around 3%. Note on this clone: As yet, its antigen is unknown.

The CDR3 runs 15 residues. With V trimmed by 10 bases and J by 1 base, 6 bases remained unmatched. Germline-derived CDR1 and CDR2 are ENHRY and SYGVKD. V is TRBV10-3 and J is TRBJ2-3, with 12 bases that match TRBD2. The sequence was obtained from an adult with an advanced solid tumor such as melanoma, head and neck, liver or kidney cancer. The source was CD4+ or CD8+ T cells sorted from blood, collected in a trial of the OX40 agonist ivuxolimab. The CDR3 here is CASRRLAGGTDTQYF. The DNA of the CDR3 is TGTGCCAGCAGGCGACTAGCGGGGGGCACAGATACGCAGTATTTT.